Below, 14 T cell receptor beta chains from the same sample are listed, as sequenced in a study of cytomegalovirus exposure and HLA in healthy donors. Here immunoSEQ multiplex PCR was the method, and the copy in TCRdb shows in-frame clones only, minus some. The sample records 100,000 to 150,000 clones, roughly 89% being singletons. Sequences were obtained from PBMCs. The origin of the receptors is a woman between 18 and 29 years old in good health and CMV-seronegative.

The chain recombines TRBV7-6 with TRBJ2-1; TRBD2 matches 9 bases. CDR3 length equals 15 residues. Looked up from germline, CDR1 is SGHVS and CDR2 is FNYEAQ. The trim removed 3 bases at V and 0 bases at J, leaving 0 bases unmatched. CDR3 sequence: CASSFSGSSYNEQFF. CDR3 DNA: TGTGCCAGCAGCTTTAGCGGGAGCTCCTACAATGAGCAGTTCTTC.

The V gene is TRBV18, the J gene TRBJ2-1, with TRBD2 identical over 7 bases. V shed 4 bases, J shed 4 bases, and the junction held 7 bases outside the gene matches. The length of the CDR3 is 15 residues. CDR1 is KGHSH and CDR2 is LQKENI in the germline V gene. The DNA for the CDR3 is TGTGCCAGCTCACGAGGGCTGGGGGGGTACAATGAGCAGTTCTTC. This encodes CASSRGLGGYNEQFF.

On this clone itself: At one end, the junction sequence differs from germline, possibly due to a read error. The J gene is TRBJ2-7, the V gene TRBV18, with TRBD1 matching over 7 bases. Germline V lookup: CDR1 KGHSH, CDR2 LQKENI. There are 15 residues in the CDR3. CDR3 nucleotide sequence: TGTGCCAGCTCATCACCGGGACAGAACCTCTACGAGCAGTACTTC. Translation: CASSSPGQNLYEQYF.

This clone was counted between two and nine times. The CDR3 DNA reads TGTGCCAGCAGTCGGGACAGGGACCTGGGCGAGCAGTACTTC. This gives the protein CASSRDRDLGEQYF. The gene calls are TRBV2 and TRBJ2-7; 9 nucleotides line up with TRBD1. V shed 5 bases, J shed 6 bases, and the junction held 8 bases outside the gene matches. This CDR3 has 14 residues. CDR1 is SNHLY, CDR2 FYNNEI, per germline.

The chain recombines TRBV30 with TRBJ1-2; the match to TRBD1 covers 7 bases. The V and J ends lost 2 bases and 7 bases, in that order; junction bases with no gene match: 10. This CDR3 is 14 amino acids long. Germline lookup yields CDR1 GTSNPN and CDR2 SVGIG (reference sequence). The DNA of the CDR3 is TGTGCCTGGAGTCCATCCCGGGACAGAGGTGGCTACACCTTC. This encodes CAWSPSRDRGGYTF.

This clone appeared a few times. CDR3: CASSLRGRYGYTF. The CDR3 nucleotides read TGTGCCAGCAGTTTAAGGGGGCGCTATGGCTACACCTTC. This chain joins TRBV27 and TRBJ1-2; TRBD1 aligns across 7 bases. Germline V gene data show CDR1 as MNHEY and CDR2 as SMNVEV (reference sequence). V lost 2 bases to trimming and J lost 4 bases; unmatched junction nucleotides: 1. The CDR3 has 13 amino acids.

The rearrangement uses TRBV4-1 and TRBJ2-1; TRBD2 aligns across 10 bases. Germline V gene data show CDR1 as MGHRA and CDR2 as YSYEKL. The CDR3 contains 17 residues. V lost 2 bases, J lost 0 bases, and 4 bases stayed unmatched. The CDR3 DNA reads as TGCGCCAGCAGCCAAAACTTAGCGGGGGGCTCCTACAATGAGCAGTTCTTC. Amino acids: CASSQNLAGGSYNEQFF.

This sequence joins TRBV27 and TRBJ2-7; 8 bases align to TRBD2. With V trimmed by 6 bases and J by 5 bases, 12 bases remained unmatched. The germline V gene encodes CDR1 MNHEY and CDR2 SMNVEV (reference sequence). This CDR3 is built from 15 residues. The CDR3 loop reads CASSPKDSGNHEQYF. The CDR3 DNA reads as TGTGCCAGCAGCCCGAAGGATAGCGGGAATCACGAGCAGTACTTC.

The chain combines TRBV7-9 with TRBJ2-1; 12 bases match TRBD2. CDR3 length: 14 amino acids. Trimming took 5 bases from V and 4 from J; bases not matched to a gene: 0. CDR1 is SEHNR and CDR2 is FQNEAQ in the germline V gene (reference sequence). The CDR3 DNA follows: TGTGCCAGCAGCACTAGCGGGGGGTACAATGAGCAGTTCTTC. This translates into CASSTSGGYNEQFF.

This sequence joins TRBV4-1 and TRBJ1-3, with TRBD1 matching over 7 bases. After removal of 2 bases from V and 4 bases from J, the junction contained 5 bases not matched to a gene. Germline CDR1 and CDR2: MGHRA and YSYEKL. This CDR3 has 15 amino acids. CDR3: CASSQPTGKGNTIYF. In nucleotides, the CDR3 is TGCGCCAGCAGCCAACCGACAGGGAAAGGAAACACCATATATTTT.

V and J are TRBV13 and TRBJ2-7; 9 bases align to TRBD1. Germline V gene lookup returns CDR1 PRHDT and CDR2 FYEKMQ (reference sequence). V trimming: 5 bases; J trimming: 4 bases; junction bases outside the gene matches: 3. The CDR3 sequence is 13 residues long. CDR3 DNA sequence: TGTGCCAGCAGCACAGGACAGGGGTACGAGCAGTACTTC. Translating gives CASSTGQGYEQYF.

The CDR3 DNA sequence: TGTGCCAGCAGCCAAGTCGGACTAGGGATCCGCGAGCAGTACTTC. Translation: CASSQVGLGIREQYF. The V and J genes are TRBV4-2 and TRBJ2-7; 7 bases line up with TRBD2. Germline V gene sequence: CDR1 LGHNA, CDR2 YNFKEQ. The CDR3 is 15 amino acids. J gave up 6 bases and V 1 base, and 9 bases lay outside the gene matches.

The V call is TRBV5-1, the J call TRBJ2-5; TRBD2 matches 10 bases. CDR1 is SGHRS, CDR2 YFSETQ, per germline. CDR3 length: 14 amino acids. The trim removed 1 base at V and 4 bases at J, leaving 1 base unmatched. The CDR3 here is CASSLKREGETQYF. The CDR3 DNA reads as TGCGCCAGCAGCTTGAAGCGGGAGGGAGAGACCCAGTACTTC.

The genes are TRBV7-9 and TRBJ2-3, with D possibly matching TRBD2 (5 bases). V lost 0 bases and J lost 2, with 9 bases in between. The CDR3 runs to 15 residues. From germline, CDR1 is SEHNR and CDR2 FQNEAQ (reference sequence). The CDR3 here is CASSLAVGDTDTQYF. The CDR3 DNA follows: TGTGCCAGCAGCTTAGCGGTGGGAGACACAGATACGCAGTATTTT.